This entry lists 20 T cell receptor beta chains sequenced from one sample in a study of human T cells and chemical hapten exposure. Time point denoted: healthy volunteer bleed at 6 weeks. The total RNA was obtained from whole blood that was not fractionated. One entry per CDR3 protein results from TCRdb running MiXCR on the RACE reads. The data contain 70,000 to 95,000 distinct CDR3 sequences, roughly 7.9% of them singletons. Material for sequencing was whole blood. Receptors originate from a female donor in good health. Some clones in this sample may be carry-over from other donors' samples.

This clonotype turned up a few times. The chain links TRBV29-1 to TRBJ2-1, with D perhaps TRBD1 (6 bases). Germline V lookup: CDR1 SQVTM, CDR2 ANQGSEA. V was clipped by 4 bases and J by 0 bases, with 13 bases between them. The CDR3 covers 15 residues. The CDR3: CSVVGAQSSYNEQFF. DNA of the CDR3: TGCAGCGTTGTGGGGGCCCAGAGCTCCTACAATGAGCAGTTCTTC.

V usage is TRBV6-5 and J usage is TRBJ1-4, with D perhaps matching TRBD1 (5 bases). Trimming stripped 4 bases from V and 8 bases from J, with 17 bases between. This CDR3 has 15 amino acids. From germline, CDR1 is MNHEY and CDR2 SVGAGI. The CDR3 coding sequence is TGTGCCAGCAGTTTACTCCAAGGGGCAGGGGAAAAACTGTTTTTT. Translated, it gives CASSLLQGAGEKLFF.

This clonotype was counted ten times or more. Written as DNA, the CDR3 is TGTGCCAGCAGCTCATTCGCCCGGACAGGGACGATCTCTGGAAACACCATATATTTT. Its translation: CASSSFARTGTISGNTIYF. This chain uses TRBV5-5 with TRBJ1-3, with 8 bases fitting TRBD1. Losses at the gene ends were 3 bases for V and 0 bases for J; bases not matched to a gene: 14. The CDR3 contains 19 residues. The germline CDR1 and CDR2 sequences are SGHKS and YYEKEE (reference sequence).

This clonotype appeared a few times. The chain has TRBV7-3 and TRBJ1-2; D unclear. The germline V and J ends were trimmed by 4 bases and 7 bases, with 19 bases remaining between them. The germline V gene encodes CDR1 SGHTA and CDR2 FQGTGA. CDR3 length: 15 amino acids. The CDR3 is CASSSGPASPRGYTF. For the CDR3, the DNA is TGTGCCAGCAGCTCTGGGCCGGCATCCCCACGTGGCTACACCTTC.

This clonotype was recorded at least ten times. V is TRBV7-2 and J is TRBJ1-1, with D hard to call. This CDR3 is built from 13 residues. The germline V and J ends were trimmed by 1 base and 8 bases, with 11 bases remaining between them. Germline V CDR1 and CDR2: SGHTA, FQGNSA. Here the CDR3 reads CASSLVARAEAFF. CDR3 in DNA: TGTGCCAGCAGCTTAGTGGCCAGAGCAGAAGCTTTCTTT.

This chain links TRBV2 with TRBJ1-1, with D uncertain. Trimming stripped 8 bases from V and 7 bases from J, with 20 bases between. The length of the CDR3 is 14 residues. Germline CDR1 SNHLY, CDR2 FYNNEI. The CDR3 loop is CASPENLMNYEAFF. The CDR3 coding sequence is TGTGCCAGCCCTGAGAACTTGATGAATTATGAAGCTTTCTTT.

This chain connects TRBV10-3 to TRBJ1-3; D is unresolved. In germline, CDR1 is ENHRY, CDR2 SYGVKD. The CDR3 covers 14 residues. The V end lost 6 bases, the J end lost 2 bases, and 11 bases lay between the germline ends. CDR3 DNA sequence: TGTGCCATCAGCCGCGGACCTGCTGGAAACACCATATATTTT. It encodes CAISRGPAGNTIYF.

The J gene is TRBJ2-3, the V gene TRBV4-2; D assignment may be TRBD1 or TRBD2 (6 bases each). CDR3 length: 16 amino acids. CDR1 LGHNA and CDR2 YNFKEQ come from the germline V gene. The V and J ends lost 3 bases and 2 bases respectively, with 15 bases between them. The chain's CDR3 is CASSHPWGANTDTQYF. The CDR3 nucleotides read TGTGCCAGCAGCCACCCGTGGGGGGCGAACACAGATACGCAGTATTTT.

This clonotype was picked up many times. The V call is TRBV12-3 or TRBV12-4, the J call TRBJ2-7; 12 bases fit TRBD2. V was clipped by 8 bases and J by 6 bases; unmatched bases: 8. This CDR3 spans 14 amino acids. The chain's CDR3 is CASGLAGGSGEQYF. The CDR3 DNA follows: TGTGCCAGCGGGCTAGCGGGGGGGTCCGGCGAGCAGTACTTC.

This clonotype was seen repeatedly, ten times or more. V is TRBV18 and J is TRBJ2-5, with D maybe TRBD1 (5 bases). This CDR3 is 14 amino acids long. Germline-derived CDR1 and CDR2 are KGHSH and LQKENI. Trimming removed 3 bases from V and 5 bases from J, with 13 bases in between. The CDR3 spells CASSPSTRVETQYF. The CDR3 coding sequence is TGTGCCAGCTCACCGTCAACCAGGGTCGAGACCCAGTACTTC. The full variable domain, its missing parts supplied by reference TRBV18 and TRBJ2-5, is NAGVMQNPRHLVRRRGQEARLRCSPMKGHSHVYWYRQLPEEGLKFMVYLQKENIIDESGMPKERFSAEFPKEGPSILRIQQVVRGDSAAYFCASSPSTRVETQYFGPGTRLLVL.

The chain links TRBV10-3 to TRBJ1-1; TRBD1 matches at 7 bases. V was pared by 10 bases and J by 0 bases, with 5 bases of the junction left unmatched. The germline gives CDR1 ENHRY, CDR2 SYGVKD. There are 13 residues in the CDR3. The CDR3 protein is CAKRQGLNTEAFF. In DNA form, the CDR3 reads TGTGCCAAACGACAGGGATTGAACACTGAAGCTTTCTTT.

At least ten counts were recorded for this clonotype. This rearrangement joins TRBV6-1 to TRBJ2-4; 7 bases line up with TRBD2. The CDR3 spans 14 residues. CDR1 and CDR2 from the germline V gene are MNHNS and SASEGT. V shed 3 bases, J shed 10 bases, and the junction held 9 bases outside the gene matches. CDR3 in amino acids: CASSESGTIFIQYF. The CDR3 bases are TGTGCCAGCAGTGAGTCCGGGACTATCTTTATTCAGTACTTC.

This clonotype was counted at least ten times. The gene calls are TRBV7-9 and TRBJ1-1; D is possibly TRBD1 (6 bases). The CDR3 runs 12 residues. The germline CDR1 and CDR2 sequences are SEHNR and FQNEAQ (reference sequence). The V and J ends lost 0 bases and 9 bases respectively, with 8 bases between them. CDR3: CASSLAQGQAFF. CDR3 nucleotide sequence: TGTGCCAGCAGCTTAGCACAGGGACAAGCTTTCTTT. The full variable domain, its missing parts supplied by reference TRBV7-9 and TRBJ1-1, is DTGVSQNPRHKITKRGQNVTFRCDPISEHNRLYWYRQTLGQGPEFLTYFQNEAQLEKSRLLSDRFSAERPKGSFSTLEIQRTEQGDSAMYLCASSLAQGQAFFGQGTRLTVV.

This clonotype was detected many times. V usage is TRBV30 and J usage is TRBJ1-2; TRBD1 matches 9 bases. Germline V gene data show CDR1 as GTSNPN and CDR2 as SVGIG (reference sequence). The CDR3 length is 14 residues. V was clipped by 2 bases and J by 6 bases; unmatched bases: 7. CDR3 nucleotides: TGTGCCTGGAGTTCAGGGACAGGGAATCATGGCTACACCTTC. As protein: CAWSSGTGNHGYTF.

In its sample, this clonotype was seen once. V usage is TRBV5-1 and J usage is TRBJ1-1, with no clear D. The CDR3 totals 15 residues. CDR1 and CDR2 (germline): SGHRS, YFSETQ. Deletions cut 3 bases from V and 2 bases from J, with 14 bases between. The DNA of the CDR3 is TGCGCCAGCAGCTCCGGACGGAGACAAAACACTGAAGCTTTCTTT. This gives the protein CASSSGRRQNTEAFF.

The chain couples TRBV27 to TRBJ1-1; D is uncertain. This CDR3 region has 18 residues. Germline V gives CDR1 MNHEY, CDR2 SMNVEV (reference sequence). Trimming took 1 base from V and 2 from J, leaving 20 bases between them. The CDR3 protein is CASSLYPVGSNVNTEAFF. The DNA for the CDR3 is TGTGCCAGCAGTTTATATCCGGTCGGCTCGAACGTCAACACTGAAGCTTTCTTT.

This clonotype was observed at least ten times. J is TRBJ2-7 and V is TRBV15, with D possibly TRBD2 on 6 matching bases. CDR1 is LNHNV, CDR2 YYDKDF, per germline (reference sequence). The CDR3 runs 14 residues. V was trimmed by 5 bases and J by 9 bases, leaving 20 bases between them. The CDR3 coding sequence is TGTGCCACCAGCGATAATATGCGGGGAGCCCGGCAGTACTTC. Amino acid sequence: CATSDNMRGARQYF.

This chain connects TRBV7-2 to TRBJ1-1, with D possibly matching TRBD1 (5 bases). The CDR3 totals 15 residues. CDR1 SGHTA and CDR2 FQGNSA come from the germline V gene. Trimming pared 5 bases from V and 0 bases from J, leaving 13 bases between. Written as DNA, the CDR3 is TGTGCCAGCAGCAGGGGACGGGAAATGAACACTGAAGCTTTCTTT. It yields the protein CASSRGREMNTEAFF.

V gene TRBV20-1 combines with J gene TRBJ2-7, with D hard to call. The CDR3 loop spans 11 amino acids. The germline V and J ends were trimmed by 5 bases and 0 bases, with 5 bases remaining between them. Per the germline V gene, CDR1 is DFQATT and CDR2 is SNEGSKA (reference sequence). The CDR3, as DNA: TGCAGTGCTCCCTACTCCTACGAGCAGTACTTC. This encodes CSAPYSYEQYF.

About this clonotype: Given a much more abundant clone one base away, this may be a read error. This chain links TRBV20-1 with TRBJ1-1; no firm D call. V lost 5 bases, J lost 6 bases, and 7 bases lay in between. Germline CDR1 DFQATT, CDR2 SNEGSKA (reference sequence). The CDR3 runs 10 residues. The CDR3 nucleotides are TGCAGTGCTGTGCTGTCTGAAGCTTTCTTT. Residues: CSAVLSEAFF.